A selection of T cell receptor beta chains follows, all from one sample in a study of blood T cell repertoires in COVID-19. The table came from immunoSEQ multiplex PCR; TCRdb's copy has only in-frame clones and leaves some out. This table has about 430,000 clones, 70% to 90% appearing once. The sequencing sample was made of PBMCs or T cells enriched from blood (not recorded which). The source of these receptors is a woman under 30 who had been exposed to COVID-19. Each CDR3 is given with its conserved first and last residue. The order of the fields is V gene, clone size, CDR3 protein. Clone size, where shown, is once, few, many, or a class for clones that have expanded.

V gene: TRBV5-5
clone size: .
CDR3 protein: CASSSGTGGESGGYTF

V gene: TRBV2
clone size: .
CDR3 protein: CASSEALRQFPYEQYF

V gene: TRBV5-1
clone size: .
CDR3 protein: CASTPSAGTGVYEQYF

V gene: TRBV14
clone size: .
CDR3 protein: CASSQVRQGSGYTF

V gene: TRBV27
clone size: .
CDR3 protein: CASSPWTGDQPQHF

V gene: TRBV10-2
clone size: .
CDR3 protein: CASTAGLNTEAFF

V gene: TRBV5-1
clone size: .
CDR3 protein: CASTPTTGSIEAFF

V gene: TRBV3-1/TRBV3-2
clone size: .
CDR3 protein: CASSQELAGVIWNHQETQYF

V gene: TRBV29-1
clone size: .
CDR3 protein: CSVAEQGDDEQYF

V gene: TRBV13
clone size: .
CDR3 protein: CASSINGGPNEKLFF

V gene: TRBV2
clone size: .
CDR3 protein: CATGLDSSNQPQHF

V gene: TRBV7-6
clone size: .
CDR3 protein: CASSLAGPSSYEQYF

V gene: TRBV18
clone size: .
CDR3 protein: CASSPGREETREQYF

V gene: TRBV5-4
clone size: .
CDR3 protein: CASSWTLNNEQFF

V gene: TRBV6-5
clone size: .
CDR3 protein: CASKRTGVTDTQYF

V gene: TRBV7-2
clone size: .
CDR3 protein: CASSPARGSYEQYF

V gene: TRBV28
clone size: .
CDR3 protein: CASSSPGTENYGYTF

V gene: TRBV4-1
clone size: .
CDR3 protein: CASSQVSGAGSNQPQHF

V gene: TRBV7-9
clone size: .
CDR3 protein: CASASSAGQVEQFF

V gene: TRBV23-1
clone size: .
CDR3 protein: CASSFRVNYGYTF

V gene: TRBV28
clone size: once
CDR3 protein: CASSWGGGALHF

V gene: TRBV5-1
clone size: .
CDR3 protein: CASSLGNSHPSTDTQYF

V gene: TRBV3-1/TRBV3-2
clone size: .
CDR3 protein: CASSPRGGTQYF

V gene: TRBV7-3
clone size: few
CDR3 protein: CASSPGTGYNEQFF

V gene: TRBV28
clone size: .
CDR3 protein: CASSLGAGANEQYF

V gene: TRBV6-4
clone size: .
CDR3 protein: CASSASVVAGASGANVLTF

V gene: TRBV28
clone size: .
CDR3 protein: CASRSGVVQPQHF

V gene: TRBV4-1
clone size: .
CDR3 protein: CASSREVLRTGGYEQYF

V gene: TRBV9
clone size: .
CDR3 protein: CASSVPGLGSGYNEQFF

V gene: TRBV7-2
clone size: .
CDR3 protein: CASSPGTGAVGELFF

V gene: TRBV7-3
clone size: .
CDR3 protein: CASSLNRVTEAFF

V gene: TRBV7-9
clone size: once
CDR3 protein: CASNRGDRLQETQYF

V gene: TRBV27
clone size: .
CDR3 protein: CASSPITLVYGEQYF

V gene: TRBV6-5
clone size: .
CDR3 protein: CATTRKPGGNTIYF

V gene: TRBV6-6
clone size: .
CDR3 protein: CASSLPHGQGARNEQFF

V gene: TRBV27
clone size: once
CDR3 protein: CASSGGPLLAAFSEQYF

V gene: TRBV10-1
clone size: .
CDR3 protein: CASSSGDPRDTQYF

V gene: TRBV7-6
clone size: .
CDR3 protein: CASSATYEQYF

V gene: TRBV27
clone size: few
CDR3 protein: CASSSSGSEQYF

V gene: TRBV2
clone size: .
CDR3 protein: CATRTGNTEAFF

V gene: TRBV6-1
clone size: once
CDR3 protein: CASSEWPINYEQYF

V gene: TRBV7-2
clone size: once
CDR3 protein: CASSLAGSGGPYNEQFF

V gene: TRBV13
clone size: .
CDR3 protein: CASTNSGRTYEQYF

V gene: TRBV9
clone size: .
CDR3 protein: CASSVAPTRGTEAFF

V gene: TRBV11-2
clone size: many
CDR3 protein: CASTLGQGRGYTF

V gene: TRBV6-5
clone size: .
CDR3 protein: CASSYSGQLNSPLHF

V gene: TRBV28
clone size: .
CDR3 protein: CASSNYGYTF

V gene: TRBV28
clone size: .
CDR3 protein: CASSRDRGLSYYTF